These 23 T cell receptor beta chains came from one sample sequenced in a study of blood T cell repertoires in COVID-19 (dated by TCRdb to the early 2020s). The library relied on the immunoSEQ multiplex PCR assay. Sourced from immuneACCESS, this table was stored by TCRdb with only in-frame sequences that have V and J called. A share of the clones is absent; for the studies checked, an unresolved V gene accounts for under half, and the remainder has no known explanation. The sample table holds tens of thousands of clones, of which 90% were seen once. The top ten hold 4.3% of the sample. Material for sequencing was peripheral blood. Receptors originate from an elderly woman with active or convalescent COVID-19.

This clone was seen once. The rearrangement links TRBV6-2 or TRBV6-3 to TRBJ2-1; D might be TRBD1 (6 bases). CDR3 size: 14 residues. Germline-derived CDR1 and CDR2 are MNHEY and SVGEGT. V was clipped by 2 bases and J by 4 bases, with 9 bases between them. The CDR3 spells CASSYTRGYNEQFF. The CDR3 coding sequence is TGTGCCAGCAGTTACACCAGGGGATACAATGAGCAGTTCTTC.

The chain carries TRBV5-4 and TRBJ1-1; D not certain. This CDR3 has 16 amino acids. Looked up from germline, CDR1 is SGHNT and CDR2 is YYREEE (reference sequence). V was clipped by 4 bases and J by 1 base, with 17 bases between them. CDR3 coding DNA: TGTGCCAGCAGCCTCCGCCTGACTACCCCGAACACTGAAGCTTTCTTT. Its protein is CASSLRLTTPNTEAFF.

The chain links TRBV28 to TRBJ2-7; TRBD2 aligns across 7 bases. CDR3 length: 14 amino acids. The germline gives CDR1 MDHEN, CDR2 SYDVKM. V dropped 8 bases and J dropped 6; count of bases not matched to a gene: 13. The CDR3 protein is CASGSTGGPLEQYF. The CDR3 DNA follows: TGTGCCAGCGGATCAACGGGAGGCCCGCTCGAGCAGTACTTC.

The chain links TRBV28 to TRBJ1-6; no clear D. Germline assignment: CDR1 MDHEN and CDR2 SYDVKM. This CDR3 contains 13 residues. The V end lost 4 bases, the J end lost 4 bases, and 5 bases lay between the germline ends. CDR3 sequence reads: CASSSGYNSPLHF. The CDR3 DNA is TGTGCCAGCAGTTCCGGTTATAATTCACCCCTCCACTTT.

The chain combines TRBV14 with TRBJ2-7; the match to TRBD1 covers 7 bases. The CDR3 spans 13 residues. CDR1 SGHDN and CDR2 FVKESK come from the germline V gene. V lost 4 bases and J lost 3; bases outside the gene matches: 3. CDR3 loop: CASSRTGVYEQYF. CDR3 in DNA: TGTGCCAGCAGCCGGACAGGCGTCTACGAGCAGTACTTC.

V usage is TRBV12-5 and J usage is TRBJ1-1; D uncertain. This CDR3 is built from 15 residues. Germline CDR1 reads LGHNT; CDR2 reads FRNRAP. V was cut by 0 bases and J by 2 bases, with 10 bases left in between. The CDR3 DNA is TGTGCTAGTGGTTTGGTACGGGGAAGTAACACTGAAGCTTTCTTT. It codes for CASGLVRGSNTEAFF.

V gene TRBV20-1 combines with J gene TRBJ2-7; a weak D match, TRBD2 (6 bases). The CDR3 has 12 residues. From germline, CDR1 is DFQATT and CDR2 SNEGSKA (reference sequence). V lost 3 bases and J lost 1, with 7 bases in between. CDR3 in amino acids: CSASSGSYEQYF. CDR3 nucleotide sequence: TGCAGTGCTAGTAGCGGTTCCTACGAGCAGTACTTC.

This clone was detected once. The chain uses TRBV15 and TRBJ1-3; perhaps TRBD1 as D (6 bases). Germline loops: CDR1 LNHNV, CDR2 YYDKDF (reference sequence). Trimming removed 5 bases at V and 0 bases at J, with 11 bases between. The CDR3 has 15 residues. In DNA, the CDR3 is TGTGCCACCAGCTTGGACAGAAGCTCTGGAAACACCATATATTTT. Protein sequence: CATSLDRSSGNTIYF.

Sample share makes this clone large. The V gene is TRBV7-3, the J gene TRBJ2-1; D possibly corresponds to TRBD2 (5 bases). There are 14 residues in the CDR3. Germline V gene data show CDR1 as SGHTA and CDR2 as FQGTGA. Between the trimmed V and J ends, which lost 5 bases and 9 bases, there was a span of 17 bases. CDR3 DNA: TGTGCCAGCAGCCGTCTAGCCTACGGGATTGAGCAGTTCTTC. Amino acid sequence: CASSRLAYGIEQFF.

The chain links TRBV14 to TRBJ1-1; unclear D gene. The length of the CDR3 is 12 residues. The V gene lost 1 base and the J gene lost 10 bases, with 10 bases spanning the gap. Germline CDR1 is SGHDN and CDR2 is FVKESK. CDR3 in DNA: TGTGCCAGCAGCCAAGGCACGAGACTAGCTTTCTTT. Its translation is CASSQGTRLAFF. The variable domain in full, completed from reference TRBV14 and TRBJ1-1, reads EAGVTQFPSHSVIEKGQTVTLRCDPISGHDNLYWYRRVMGKEIKFLLHFVKESKQDESGMPNNRFLAERTGGTYSTLKVQPAELEDSGVYFCASSQGTRLAFFGQGTRLTVV.

The chain joins TRBV20-1 to TRBJ2-5; the match to TRBD1 covers 7 bases. Trimming took 5 bases from V and 5 from J; bases not matched to a gene: 5. Per the germline V gene, CDR1 is DFQATT and CDR2 is SNEGSKA (reference sequence). CDR3 size: 12 residues. The CDR3 here is CSAGDRDETQYF. In DNA form, the CDR3 reads TGCAGTGCTGGTGACAGGGATGAGACCCAGTACTTC.

The chain carries TRBV5-1 and TRBJ1-1; 8 bases are a match to TRBD1. The CDR3 is made up of 15 amino acids. Germline V gene data show CDR1 as SGHRS and CDR2 as YFSETQ. With 4 bases clipped from V and 4 bases from J, the junction kept 9 bases outside the gene matches. The CDR3 protein is CASSVPGQVLTEAFF. CDR3 in DNA: TGCGCCAGCAGCGTTCCGGGACAGGTTCTCACTGAAGCTTTCTTT.

This chain connects TRBV15 to TRBJ1-5; unclear D gene. V lost 0 bases and J lost 6, with 9 bases in between. CDR3 size: 14 residues. The V gene's germline CDR1 is LNHNV and CDR2 YYDKDF (reference sequence). In DNA, the CDR3 is TGTGCCACCAGCAGAGATCCGGGATCTCAGCCCCAGCATTTT. Translated: CATSRDPGSQPQHF.

The genes are TRBV24-1 and TRBJ1-4; TRBD1 matches 9 bases. The J segment lost 5 bases and the V segment lost 4 bases, leaving 4 bases of the junction unmatched. The CDR3 sequence is 15 residues long. Germline lookup yields CDR1 KGHDR and CDR2 SFDVKD. The chain's CDR3 is CATSDPTGGNEKLFF. In nucleotides, the CDR3 is TGTGCCACCAGTGACCCGACAGGGGGAAATGAAAAACTGTTTTTT.

The CDR3 nucleotides are TGTGCCAGCAGCCCACTAGGGGGACACCTAGGCTACACCTTC. This translates into CASSPLGGHLGYTF. V usage is TRBV7-2 and J usage is TRBJ1-2, with a possible D match to TRBD1 (6 bases). The CDR3 is 14 amino acids. Looked up from germline, CDR1 is SGHTA and CDR2 is FQGNSA. Trimming left V 5 bases short and J 8 bases short, with 18 bases between.

The chain carries TRBV12-3 or TRBV12-4 and TRBJ2-5; no firm D call. This CDR3 is built from 13 residues. The V end lost 3 bases, the J end lost 4 bases, and 9 bases lay between the germline ends. The CDR3 protein is CASSLKSLETQYF. The CDR3, as DNA: TGTGCCAGCAGTTTGAAAAGCCTAGAGACCCAGTACTTC.

The chain is built from TRBV28 and TRBJ2-7, with D tentatively TRBD2 (6 bases). Trimming stripped 4 bases from V and 1 base from J, with 14 bases between. CDR1 MDHEN and CDR2 SYDVKM come from the germline V gene. This CDR3 contains 15 residues. The CDR3 region has the DNA TGTGCCAGCAGTTCTCCCCATAGCGGTTCCTACGAGCAGTACTTC. Its translation: CASSSPHSGSYEQYF.

The chain employs TRBV27 and TRBJ2-7; TRBD1 matches 10 bases. CDR3 length equals 17 residues. CDR1 and CDR2 from the germline V gene are MNHEY and SMNVEV (reference sequence). V dropped 3 bases and J dropped 0; count of bases not matched to a gene: 8. CDR3 amino acids: CASSLRQGASYSYEQYF. The DNA for the CDR3 is TGTGCCAGCAGTTTGAGACAGGGGGCTTCCTACTCCTACGAGCAGTACTTC.

This chain links TRBV7-8 with TRBJ2-3; D ambiguous. Germline-derived CDR1 and CDR2 are SGHVS and FQNEAQ. The CDR3 runs to 14 residues. The V end was cut by 0 bases, the J end by 4 bases, with 8 bases between. The CDR3 DNA reads TGTGCCAGCAGCTTAGCGAGGTTCCCAGATACGCAGTATTTT. Its protein product is CASSLARFPDTQYF.

The chain couples TRBV5-1 to TRBJ1-2, with 7 bases fitting TRBD1. The V and J ends lost 4 bases and 6 bases, in that order; junction bases with no gene match: 6. CDR1 is SGHRS, CDR2 YFSETQ, per germline. The CDR3 runs to 13 residues. The CDR3 here is CASSPQGVNGYTF. In DNA, the CDR3 is TGCGCCAGCAGCCCCCAGGGGGTTAATGGCTACACCTTC.

As regards this clone: This same CDR3 is encoded by further DNA sequences in the sample. The chain employs TRBV7-8 and TRBJ2-6; possible D gene TRBD1, 6 bases. Trimming left V 5 bases short and J 2 bases short, with 13 bases between. CDR1 is SGHVS, CDR2 FQNEAQ, per germline. CDR3 length: 16 amino acids. In DNA form, the CDR3 reads TGTGCCAGCAGCCTAGGAAACAGGGCTGGGGCCAACGTCCTGACTTTC. As protein: CASSLGNRAGANVLTF.

The chain couples TRBV24-1 to TRBJ2-1, with D possibly being TRBD2 (5 bases). CDR3 length: 16 amino acids. Germline lookup yields CDR1 KGHDR and CDR2 SFDVKD. V shed 3 bases and J shed 0 bases, with 11 bases lying between them. In nucleotides, the CDR3 is TGTGCCACCAGTGATCGTACAGCGGACTCCTACAATGAGCAGTTCTTC. Translation: CATSDRTADSYNEQFF.

The table lists this clone with a count of one. The rearrangement joins TRBV12-3 or TRBV12-4 to TRBJ2-5; no definite D call. Trimming cost V 6 bases and J 2 bases, with 10 bases left between them. The CDR3 sequence is 13 residues long. This CDR3 reads CASSPSEQETQYF. In DNA form, the CDR3 reads TGTGCCAGCAGCCCGAGCGAACAAGAGACCCAGTACTTC.